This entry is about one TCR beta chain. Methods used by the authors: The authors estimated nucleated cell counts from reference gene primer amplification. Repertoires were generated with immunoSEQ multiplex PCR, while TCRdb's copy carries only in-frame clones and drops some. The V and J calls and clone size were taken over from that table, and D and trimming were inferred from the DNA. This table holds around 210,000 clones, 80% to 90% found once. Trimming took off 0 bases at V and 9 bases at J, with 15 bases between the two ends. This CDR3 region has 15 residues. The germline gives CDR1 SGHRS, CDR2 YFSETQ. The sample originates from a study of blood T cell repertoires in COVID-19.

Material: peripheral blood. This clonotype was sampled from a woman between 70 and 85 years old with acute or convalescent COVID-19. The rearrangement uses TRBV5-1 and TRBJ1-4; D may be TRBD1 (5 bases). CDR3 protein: CASSLDAGRGQKLFF. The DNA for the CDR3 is TGCGCCAGCAGCTTGGACGCGGGGCGCGGCCAAAAACTGTTTTTT.